These T cell receptor beta chains were read from a single sample in a study of cytomegalovirus exposure and HLA in healthy donors. TCRdb keeps only in-frame clones here, not all; method: immunoSEQ multiplex PCR. Of over 110,000 clones in the sample, over 65% were seen once. The specimen sequenced was PBMCs. The receptors were sampled from a male donor in good health and CMV-seronegative. CDR3s include the opening cysteine and the closing phenylalanine or tryptophan. A D gene is named only where the DNA matches it firmly. Clone sizes are given selectively: once, few, many, or a class where the clone is expanded.

clone_size j_call v_call d_call cdr3_nt cdr3_aa
. TRBJ2-3 TRBV28 . TGTGCCAGCAGTTTCGGAGGGCCGAGGAATACGCAGTATTTT CASSFGGPRNTQYF
. TRBJ2-1 TRBV11-3 . TGTGCCAGCAGCTTAGACGGGGAATCCTACAATGAGCAGTTCTTC CASSLDGESYNEQFF
few TRBJ1-4 TRBV9 TRBD1 TGTGCCAGCAGCGGGGGGACAGTACGAGGTGAAAAACTGTTTTTT CASSGGTVRGEKLFF
. TRBJ1-3 TRBV7-2 . TGTGCCAGCAGCTTACAGGGTGGAAACACCATATATTTT CASSLQGGNTIYF
. TRBJ2-1 TRBV7-9 TRBD2 TGTGCCAGCAGCTGGACTAGCGGGAGCCACAATGAGCAGTTCTTC CASSWTSGSHNEQFF
. TRBJ2-2 TRBV29-1 . TGCAGCGTTGAAGGTCAGATCGTAGGGGAGCTGTTTTTT CSVEGQIVGELFF
. TRBJ2-7 TRBV27 TRBD2 TGTGCCAGCAGTCCCAGCGGGATCAACGAGCAGTACTTC CASSPSGINEQYF
. TRBJ1-5 TRBV5-6 . TGTGCCAGCAGCTTGGGATGGAACGCCGAGGGCCTCAATCAGCCCCAGCATTTT CASSLGWNAEGLNQPQHF
once TRBJ2-1 TRBV30 TRBD2 TGTGGTTTAGATTCCGGGACTAGCGGGAGGGCCAACTACAATGAGCAGTTCTTC CGLDSGTSGRANYNEQFF
. TRBJ2-1 TRBV9 TRBD2 TGTGCCAGCACCTCGGGAGCGGGAGGGATCAATGAGCAGTTCTTC CASTSGAGGINEQFF
. TRBJ2-1 TRBV2 TRBD2 TGTGCCAGCAGTGGCGTTACCGGGACTAGCATTTACAATGAGCAGTTCTTC CASSGVTGTSIYNEQFF
. TRBJ2-7 TRBV30 TRBD2 TGTGCCTGGAGTGTCAGCGGGAGCCTTTTATACGAGCAGTACTTC CAWSVSGSLLYEQYF